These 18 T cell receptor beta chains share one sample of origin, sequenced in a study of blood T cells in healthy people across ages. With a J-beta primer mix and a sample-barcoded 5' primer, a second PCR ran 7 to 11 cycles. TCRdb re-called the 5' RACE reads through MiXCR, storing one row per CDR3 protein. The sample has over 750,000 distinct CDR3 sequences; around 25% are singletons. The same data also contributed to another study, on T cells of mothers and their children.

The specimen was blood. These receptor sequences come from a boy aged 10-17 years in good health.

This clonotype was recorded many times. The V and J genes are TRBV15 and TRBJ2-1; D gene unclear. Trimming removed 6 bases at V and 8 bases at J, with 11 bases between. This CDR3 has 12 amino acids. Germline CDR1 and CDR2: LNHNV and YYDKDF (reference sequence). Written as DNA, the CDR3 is TGTGCCACCAGTTCAACCATGGATGAGCAGTTCTTC. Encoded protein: CATSSTMDEQFF.

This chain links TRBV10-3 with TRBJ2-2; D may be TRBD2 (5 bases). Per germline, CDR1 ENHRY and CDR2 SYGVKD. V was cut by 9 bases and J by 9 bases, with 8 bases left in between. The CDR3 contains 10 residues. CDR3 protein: CAIGERELFF. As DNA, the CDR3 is TGTGCCATTGGGGAGCGGGAGCTGTTTTTT.

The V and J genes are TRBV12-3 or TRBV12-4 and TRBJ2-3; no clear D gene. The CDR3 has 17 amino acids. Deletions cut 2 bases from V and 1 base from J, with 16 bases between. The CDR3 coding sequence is TGTGCCAGCAGTTTAACCGAAGGGTTTATGGGCACAGATACGCAGTATTTT. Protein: CASSLTEGFMGTDTQYF.

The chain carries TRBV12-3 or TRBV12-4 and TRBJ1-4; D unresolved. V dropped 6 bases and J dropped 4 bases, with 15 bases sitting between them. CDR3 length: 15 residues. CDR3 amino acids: CASSRSAGRNEKLFF. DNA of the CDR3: TGTGCCAGCAGCCGAAGCGCAGGTCGTAATGAAAAACTGTTTTTT.

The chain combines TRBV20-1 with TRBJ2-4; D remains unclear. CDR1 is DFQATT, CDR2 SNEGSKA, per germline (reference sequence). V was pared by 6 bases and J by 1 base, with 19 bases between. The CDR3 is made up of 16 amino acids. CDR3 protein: CSAPADTPGAKNIQYF. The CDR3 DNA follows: TGCAGTGCACCTGCCGACACCCCTGGGGCCAAAAACATTCAGTACTTC.

In DNA form, the CDR3 reads TGTGCCAGCAGCCCGCTAAGTGGGACCTACGAGCAGTACTTC. Translating it yields CASSPLSGTYEQYF. The chain couples TRBV7-9 to TRBJ2-7; D call uncertain. Germline V gene data show CDR1 as SEHNR and CDR2 as FQNEAQ (reference sequence). This CDR3 is 14 amino acids long. V was cut by 5 bases and J by 2 bases, with 13 bases left in between.

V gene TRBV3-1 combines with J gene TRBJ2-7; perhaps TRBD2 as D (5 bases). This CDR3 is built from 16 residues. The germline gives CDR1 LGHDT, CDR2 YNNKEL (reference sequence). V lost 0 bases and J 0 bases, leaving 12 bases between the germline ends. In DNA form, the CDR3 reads TGTGCCAGCAGCCAAGATTGGAGCGGACGCTCCTACGAGCAGTACTTC. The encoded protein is CASSQDWSGRSYEQYF.

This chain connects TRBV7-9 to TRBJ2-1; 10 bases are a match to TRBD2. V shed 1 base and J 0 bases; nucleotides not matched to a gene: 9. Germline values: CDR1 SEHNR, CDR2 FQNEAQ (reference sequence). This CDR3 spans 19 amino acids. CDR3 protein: CASSLGPFEREGSYNEQFF. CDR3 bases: TGTGCCAGCAGCTTAGGCCCCTTTGAGCGGGAGGGCTCCTACAATGAGCAGTTCTTC.

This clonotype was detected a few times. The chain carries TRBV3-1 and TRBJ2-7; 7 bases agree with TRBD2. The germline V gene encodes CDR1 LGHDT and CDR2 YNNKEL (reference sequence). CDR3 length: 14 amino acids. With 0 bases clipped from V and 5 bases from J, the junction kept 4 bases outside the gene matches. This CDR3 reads CASSQDTSADEQYF. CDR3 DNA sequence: TGTGCCAGCAGCCAAGATACTAGCGCGGACGAGCAGTACTTC.

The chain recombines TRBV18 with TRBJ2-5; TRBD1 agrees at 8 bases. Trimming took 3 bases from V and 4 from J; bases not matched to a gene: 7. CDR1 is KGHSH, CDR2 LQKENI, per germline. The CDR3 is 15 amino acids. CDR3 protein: CASSPQGAIVETQYF. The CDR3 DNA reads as TGTGCCAGCTCACCGCAGGGGGCTATAGTAGAGACCCAGTACTTC.

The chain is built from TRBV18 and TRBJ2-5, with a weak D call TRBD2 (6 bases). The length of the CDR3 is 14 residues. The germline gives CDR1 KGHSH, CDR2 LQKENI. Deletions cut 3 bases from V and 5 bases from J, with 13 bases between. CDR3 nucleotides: TGTGCCAGCTCACCGGTTACAGGAGGGGAGACCCAGTACTTC. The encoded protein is CASSPVTGGETQYF.

For the CDR3, the DNA is TGTGCCACCAGACAGCCGCCCTTCGAAGCTTTCTTT. Protein sequence: CATRQPPFEAFF. The V and J genes are TRBV6-6 and TRBJ1-1; a weak D match, TRBD1 (5 bases). Germline CDR1 and CDR2: MNHNY and SVGAGI (reference sequence). Trimming took off 10 bases at V and 8 bases at J, with 17 bases between the two ends. This CDR3 comprises 12 residues.

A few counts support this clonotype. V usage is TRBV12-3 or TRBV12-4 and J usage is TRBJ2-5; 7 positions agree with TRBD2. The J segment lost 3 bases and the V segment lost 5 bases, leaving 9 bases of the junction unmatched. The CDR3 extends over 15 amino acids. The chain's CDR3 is CASSILGGDEETQYF. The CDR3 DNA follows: TGTGCCAGCAGTATCCTGGGAGGGGATGAAGAGACCCAGTACTTC.

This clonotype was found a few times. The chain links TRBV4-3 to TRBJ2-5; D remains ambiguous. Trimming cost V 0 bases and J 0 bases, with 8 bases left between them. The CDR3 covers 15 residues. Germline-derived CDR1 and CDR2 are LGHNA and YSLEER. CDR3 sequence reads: CASSQDMAHQETQYF. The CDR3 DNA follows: TGCGCCAGCAGCCAAGATATGGCGCACCAAGAGACCCAGTACTTC.

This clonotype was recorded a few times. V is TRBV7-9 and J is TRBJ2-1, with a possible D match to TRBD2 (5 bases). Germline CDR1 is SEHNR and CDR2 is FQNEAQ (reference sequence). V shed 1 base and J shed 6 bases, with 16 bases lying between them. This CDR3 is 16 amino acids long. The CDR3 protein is CASSLGGEGRSNEQFF. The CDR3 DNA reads TGTGCCAGCAGCTTAGGTGGAGAAGGGAGATCCAATGAGCAGTTCTTC.

The DNA for the CDR3 is TGCAGTGCTCCCGGGAACCCGTCGCGGAACACTGAAGCTTTCTTT. Amino acids: CSAPGNPSRNTEAFF. This chain joins TRBV20-1 and TRBJ1-1, with D unclear. The CDR3 is 15 amino acids. Germline V lookup: CDR1 DFQATT, CDR2 SNEGSKA (reference sequence). Trimming cost V 5 bases and J 1 base, with 17 bases left between them.

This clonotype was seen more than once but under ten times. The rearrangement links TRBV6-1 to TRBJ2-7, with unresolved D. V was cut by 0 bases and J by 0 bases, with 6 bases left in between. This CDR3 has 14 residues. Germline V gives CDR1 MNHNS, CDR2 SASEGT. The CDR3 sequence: CASSEAASSYEQYF. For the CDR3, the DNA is TGTGCCAGCAGTGAAGCGGCAAGCTCCTACGAGCAGTACTTC.

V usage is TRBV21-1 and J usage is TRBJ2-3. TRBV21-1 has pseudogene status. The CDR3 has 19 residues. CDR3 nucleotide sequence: TGTGCCAGCACCCAGGCCGACCTCTGGGGTGGAACTAGCACAGATACGCAGTATTTT. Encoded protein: CASTQADLWGGTSTDTQYF.